This T cell receptor beta chain is drawn from a study of T cell responses to AZD1222 COVID-19 vaccine. Libraries were prepared by immunoSEQ multiplex PCR; TCRdb keeps only in-frame clonotypes and omits some of them. Among about 88,000 clones, just over 90% were seen once, and the ten largest hold roughly 5.9%. CDR1 and CDR2 from the germline V gene are SGHTA and FQGNSA. Trimming stripped 2 bases from V and 2 bases from J, with 10 bases between. The CDR3 contains 15 residues. The rearrangement links TRBV7-2 to TRBJ2-1; tentatively, D is TRBD1 or TRBD2 (5 bases each). This specimen was peripheral blood, taken 28 days after the second AZD1222 dose. The TCR originated in an adult who received the AZD1222 COVID-19 vaccine. This chain's CDR3 is CASSLFVGAYNEQFF. In DNA, the CDR3 is TGTGCCAGCAGCTTATTTGTGGGGGCCTACAATGAGCAGTTCTTC.